This T cell receptor beta chain was obtained from a study of T-cell reconstitution after alpha-beta-depleted transplantation in children. Study results and limitations: Where some patients showed high TCRbeta diversity at day 60, it came from recipient T cells and thymic progenitors that had survived. A year post-transplant, T-cell counts and diversity derived mostly from newly produced T cells. Several hundred expanded graft clones reportedly gave rise to the alpha-beta T cells present about two months after transplant.

This clonotype was seen only a few times. Its antigen is unidentified. Germline lookup yields CDR1 SQVTM and CDR2 ANQGSEA. The CDR3 covers 11 residues. Trimming pared 5 bases from V and 4 bases from J, leaving 8 bases between. Unique molecular identifiers were incorporated during preparation of the TCRbeta library. TCRdb itself ran the PCR reads through MiXCR, one entry per CDR3 protein. The sample has some 290,000 distinct CDR3 sequences, 20% to 30% seen once; the top ten hold about 10%. The V gene is TRBV29-1, the J gene TRBJ2-5; no firm D call. The input for sequencing was PBMCs, mostly from graft donor cells, taken 180 days after TCRalphabeta/CD19-depleted stem cell transplant. This receptor was identified in a male patient under 18 who had a stem cell transplant for acute lymphoblastic leukemia, so the T cells may come from the graft donor. CDR3 residues: CSVSRRETQYF. DNA for the CDR3: TGCAGCGTTTCAAGGAGAGAGACCCAGTACTTC. The variable domain in full, with the rest retrieved from reference TRBV29-1 and TRBJ2-5, is SAVISQKPSRDICQRGTSLTIQCQVDSQVTMMFWYRQQPGQSLTLIATANQGSEATYESGFVIDKFPISRPNLTFSTLTVSNMSPEDSSIYLCSVSRRETQYFGPGTRLLVL.